This T cell receptor (beta chain) was obtained from a study of low-dose radiotherapy and immunotherapy resistance in tumors (dated by TCRdb to between 2021 and 2024). Regarding the research as a whole: In Cohort 1, each fraction delivered 0.5 Gy every 2 weeks, and the prescribed total PTV dose was 6.5 Gy. Patients in Cohort 2 were given 1 Gy per fraction every two weeks, for a total of 13 Gy across 26 weeks. Patients were given nivolumab as a 240 mg flat dose every two weeks and ipilimumab at 1 mg/kg every six weeks, with both drugs delivered intravenously. Intravenous cyclophosphamide at 200 mg/m2 was administered every two weeks, one day ahead of each radiation and immunotherapy administration. Starting on cycle 1 day 1, patients took 300 mg of aspirin by mouth once a day for four cycles. Randomization of trial participants into treatment groups was not performed. The translational analysis covered eight patients: three from the first dose cohort and the first five from the second dose cohort.

What the time point label conveys for this sample: after trial treatment. The sample's treatment or condition, from its label and the paper: LDRT plus nivolumab, ipilimumab, low-dose cyclophosphamide and aspirin (RACIN trial). Donors were enrolled in RACIN, a single-arm phase I dose-escalation trial in which nivolumab, ipilimumab, aspirin, low-dose cyclophosphamide and low-dose radiotherapy were combined. Patients with advanced, TIL-negative solid tumors were considered eligible. This clonotype was picked up many times. There is no known antigen for this receptor. Qualities for individual bases were not recorded, and no much larger clone is one base off. This sample was sequenced with an Illumina HiSeq 2500. First-strand cDNA was synthesized with Superscript III and a set of TRAV- and TRBV-specific primers, covering both TCRalpha and TCRbeta chains. TCRs were amplified with Phusion for around 18 PCR cycles, with a constant-region primer paired with the adapter attached to the V primers. The isolated mRNA was amplified using the MessageAmp II aRNA Amplification Kit, with in vitro transcription performed for roughly 16 hours at 37 degrees C. The Dynabeads mRNA DIRECT Purification Kit was used to isolate mRNA for TCR sequencing. A second approximately 25-cycle Phusion PCR added indexed Illumina adapters, and products were purified with AMPure XP beads. On the study's bioinformatics: Using custom Perl scripts, TCR sequences encoding the same protein were pooled, out-of-frame sequences were removed, and the abundance of each clonotype was computed. TCR sequences supported by only a single read were excluded from analysis. Repertoire metrics included Shannon entropy, Gini index, clonality, richness, and frequency of TCRs shared between repertoires. Starting from the raw public reads, TCRdb applied fastp trimming at Q25, assembled clones with MiXCR and retained in-frame beta chains. Records with the same CDR3 protein are collapsed into one entry carrying the most frequent genes and DNA. It is TCRdb's table, rather than the study itself, that gives the V and J calls and clone size. In this sample the table shows roughly 30,000 distinct CDR3 sequences, about 49% of which occur a single time. 4.5% to 7% of the sample is held by the ten biggest clonotypes.

This clonotype was sampled from a male donor with gallbladder cancer. Sample: PBMCs, taken after low-dose radiotherapy plus immunotherapy.

The encoded CDR3 is CASTPFSGRNQPQHF. At the DNA level, the sequence is TGTGCCAGCACCCCATTCTCAGGGAGGAATCAGCCCCAGCATTTT. The chain uses TRBV6-2 or TRBV6-3 and TRBJ1-5; D gene: possibly TRBD1, on 5 matching bases. The CDR3, cysteine through phenylalanine, is 15 amino acids long. Only the CDR3 DNA stays, 45 bases, in frame from base 1. Trimming removed 7 bases from V and 4 bases from J, leaving 17 bases between the germline ends. CDR1 MNHEY and CDR2 SVGEGT were looked up in the germline V gene.